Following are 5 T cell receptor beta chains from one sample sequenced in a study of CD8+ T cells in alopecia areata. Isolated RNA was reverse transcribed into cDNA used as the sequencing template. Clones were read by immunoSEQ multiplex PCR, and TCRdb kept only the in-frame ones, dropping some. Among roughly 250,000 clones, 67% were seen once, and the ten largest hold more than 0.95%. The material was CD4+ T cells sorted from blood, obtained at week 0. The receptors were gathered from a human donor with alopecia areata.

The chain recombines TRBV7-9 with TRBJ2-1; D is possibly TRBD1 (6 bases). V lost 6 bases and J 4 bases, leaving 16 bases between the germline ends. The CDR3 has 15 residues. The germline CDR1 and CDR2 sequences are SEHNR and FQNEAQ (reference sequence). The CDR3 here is CASSPQGTPYNEQFF. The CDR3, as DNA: TGTGCCAGCAGTCCTCAGGGGACACCGTACAATGAGCAGTTCTTC. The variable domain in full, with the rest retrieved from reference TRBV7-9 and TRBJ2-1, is DTGVSQNPRHKITKRGQNVTFRCDPISEHNRLYWYRQTLGQGPEFLTYFQNEAQLEKSRLLSDRFSAERPKGSFSTLEIQRTEQGDSAMYLCASSPQGTPYNEQFFGPGTRLTVL.

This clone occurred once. The CDR3 DNA sequence: TGTGCCAGCAGCTTCGGAGGATTCGGCTACACCTTC. Translating it yields CASSFGGFGYTF. This chain links TRBV5-6 with TRBJ1-2; D remains ambiguous. The V end lost 2 bases, the J end lost 8 bases, and 10 bases lay between the germline ends. The length of the CDR3 is 12 residues. CDR1 is SGHDT, CDR2 YYEEEE, per germline. The whole variable domain, remainder taken from reference TRBV5-6 and TRBJ1-2, is DAGVTQSPTHLIKTRGQQVTLRCSPKSGHDTVSWYQQALGQGPQFIFQYYEEEERQRGNFPDRFSGHQFPNYSSELNVNALLLGDSALYLCASSFGGFGYTFGSGTRLTVV.

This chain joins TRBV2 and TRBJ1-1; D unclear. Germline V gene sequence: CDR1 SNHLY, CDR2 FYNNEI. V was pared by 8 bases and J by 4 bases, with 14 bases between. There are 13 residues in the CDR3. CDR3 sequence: CASSKREFTEAFF. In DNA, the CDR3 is TGTGCCAGCTCTAAAAGGGAGTTCACTGAAGCTTTCTTT.

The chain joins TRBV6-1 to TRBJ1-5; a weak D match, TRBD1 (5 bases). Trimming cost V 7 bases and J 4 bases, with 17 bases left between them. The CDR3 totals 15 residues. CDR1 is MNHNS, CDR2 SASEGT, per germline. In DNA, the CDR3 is TGTGCCAGCACAGACCTTTTGGGGACTAATCAGCCCCAGCATTTT. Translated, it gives CASTDLLGTNQPQHF.

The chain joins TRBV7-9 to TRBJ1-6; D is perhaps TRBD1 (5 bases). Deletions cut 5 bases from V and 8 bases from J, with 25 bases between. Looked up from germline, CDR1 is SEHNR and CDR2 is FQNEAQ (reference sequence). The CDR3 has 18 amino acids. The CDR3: CASSLTRLGRDLYSPLHF. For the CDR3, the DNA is TGTGCCAGCAGCCTGACTCGTCTGGGCAGGGACCTATATTCACCCCTCCACTTT. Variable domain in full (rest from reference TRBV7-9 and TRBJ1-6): DTGVSQNPRHKITKRGQNVTFRCDPISEHNRLYWYRQTLGQGPEFLTYFQNEAQLEKSRLLSDRFSAERPKGSFSTLEIQRTEQGDSAMYLCASSLTRLGRDLYSPLHFGNGTRLTVT.